Below are 23 T cell receptor beta chains sequenced from a single sample in a study of graft-versus-host responses after intestinal transplantation. TCRdb keeps only in-frame clones here, not all; method: immunoSEQ multiplex PCR. This sample carries some 120,000 clones, roughly 92% of them seen once, and the ten largest clones take approximately 0.17%. Their antigen targets remain unknown. The sample was unstimulated CD4+ T cells sorted from spleen or lymph node cells, taken before intestinal transplant. The source is a human donor who received an intestinal transplant.

The chain combines TRBV5-1 with TRBJ2-2; D may be TRBD1 (6 bases). Germline assignment: CDR1 SGHRS and CDR2 YFSETQ. Trimming took 0 bases from V and 6 from J, leaving 15 bases between them. CDR3 length: 16 amino acids. The CDR3 spells CASSLDGGRRSGELFF. The DNA for the CDR3 is TGCGCCAGCAGCTTGGATGGGGGCAGGCGGTCCGGGGAGCTGTTTTTT.

The chain couples TRBV7-2 to TRBJ1-4; weak D call: TRBD1 (6 bases). Between the trimmed V and J ends, which lost 5 bases and 8 bases, there was a span of 15 bases. The CDR3 extends over 14 amino acids. Per germline, CDR1 SGHTA and CDR2 FQGNSA. The CDR3 nucleotides read TGTGCCAGCAGCCACGACAGGTTAGGGGAAAAACTGTTTTTT. Protein product: CASSHDRLGEKLFF.

The V gene is TRBV9, the J gene TRBJ1-2; maybe TRBD1 (6 bases). Trimming took 4 bases from V and 7 from J, leaving 17 bases between them. This CDR3 has 14 amino acids. The V gene's germline CDR1 is SGDLS and CDR2 YYNGEE. CDR3 amino acids: CASSHKQGSGGYTF. The CDR3 region has the DNA TGTGCCAGCAGCCATAAACAGGGATCTGGTGGCTACACCTTC.

The chain joins TRBV14 to TRBJ1-5; D remains unclear. V shed 1 base and J shed 13 bases, with 11 bases lying between them. The CDR3 has 12 residues. Germline CDR1 and CDR2: SGHDN and FVKESK. In DNA form, the CDR3 reads TGTGCCAGCAGCCAAGGAACCTCTAAACAGCATTTT. Encoded protein: CASSQGTSKQHF.

The V and J genes are TRBV18 and TRBJ2-5; TRBD1 matches 10 bases. The end of the DNA is better explained by TRBJ2-7, so the J call may be wrong. This CDR3 has 15 residues. Per germline, CDR1 KGHSH and CDR2 LQKENI. CDR3 protein: CASSRGTGDTYEQYF. In DNA form, the CDR3 reads TGTGCCAGCTCACGGGGGACAGGGGATACCTACGAGCAGTACTTC.

This clone has a handful of counts. The chain couples TRBV7-2 to TRBJ1-5, with D possibly TRBD1 on 5 matching bases. From germline, CDR1 is SGHTA and CDR2 FQGNSA. The CDR3 extends over 13 amino acids. V was shortened by 5 bases and J by 4 bases, with 9 bases between the two germline ends. CDR3 DNA: TGTGCCAGCAGCCGACAGACGAATCAGCCCCAGCATTTT. Translating it yields CASSRQTNQPQHF.

The V call is TRBV10-2, the J call TRBJ1-6; D is possibly TRBD1 (5 bases). V was shortened by 2 bases and J by 10 bases, with 15 bases between the two germline ends. The CDR3 has 15 residues. Germline V gives CDR1 WSHSY, CDR2 SAAADI. The CDR3 sequence is CASSERDGFWSPLHF. The CDR3 DNA reads TGCGCCAGCAGTGAGAGGGACGGATTTTGGTCACCCCTCCACTTT.

This clone was recorded once. The V gene is TRBV11-2, the J gene TRBJ2-5; tentative D call: TRBD2 (7 bases). The V gene's germline CDR1 is SGHAT and CDR2 FQNNGV. Trimming pared 5 bases from V and 4 bases from J, leaving 17 bases between. This CDR3 contains 15 residues. CDR3: CASSPLRGGGETQYF. The CDR3 DNA reads TGTGCCAGCAGCCCCCTAAGGGGAGGGGGAGAGACCCAGTACTTC.

This chain connects TRBV2 to TRBJ1-2, with 7 bases matching TRBD1. V shed 4 bases, J shed 1 base, and the junction held 6 bases outside the gene matches. There are 15 residues in the CDR3. Germline CDR1 reads SNHLY; CDR2 reads FYNNEI. The CDR3 DNA follows: TGTGCCAGCAGTGGGGGACAGATCTTTAACTATGGCTACACCTTC. This encodes CASSGGQIFNYGYTF.

This chain uses TRBV15 with TRBJ2-4; D perhaps matches TRBD2 (6 bases). The CDR3 is 18 amino acids. Trimming shortened V by 4 bases and J by 1 base, and 20 bases separated the two germline ends. The germline gives CDR1 LNHNV, CDR2 YYDKDF (reference sequence). The CDR3 nucleotides read TGTGCCACCAGCAAGTACTCCTCCGGGGCGGGGGCCAAAAACATTCAGTACTTC. Protein: CATSKYSSGAGAKNIQYF. Filled out from reference TRBV15 and TRBJ2-4, the complete variable domain reads DAMVIQNPRYQVTQFGKPVTLSCSQTLNHNVMYWYQQKSSQAPKLLFHYYDKDFNNEADTPDNFQSRRPNTSFCFLDIRSPGLGDTAMYLCATSKYSSGAGAKNIQYFGAGTRLSVL.

In nucleotides, the CDR3 is TGTGCCACCAGCAGGGATCCCAAGGGGGGGATAGCTTTCTTT. Its protein is CATSRDPKGGIAFF. This chain uses TRBV15 with TRBJ1-1; D possibly corresponds to TRBD1 (6 bases). The germline gives CDR1 LNHNV, CDR2 YYDKDF (reference sequence). The CDR3 sequence is 14 residues long. Trimming left V 3 bases short and J 10 bases short, with 18 bases between.

This chain joins TRBV5-1 and TRBJ1-4, with 10 bases identical to TRBD1. The CDR3 is made up of 15 amino acids. Per the germline V gene, CDR1 is SGHRS and CDR2 is YFSETQ. After removal of 5 bases from V and 5 bases from J, the junction contained 6 bases not matched to a gene. CDR3 nucleotide sequence: TGCGCCAGCAGTTCCGGGACAGGGGCGAATGAAAAACTGTTTTTT. The encoded protein is CASSSGTGANEKLFF.

The V call is TRBV18, the J call TRBJ1-1; 9 nucleotides agree with TRBD1. The CDR3 is 15 amino acids. Per germline, CDR1 KGHSH and CDR2 LQKENI. The V gene end was trimmed by 3 bases and the J gene end by 6 bases; junction bases not matched to a gene: 8. The DNA of the CDR3 is TGTGCCAGCTCACCTTCGGACAGGGGAGGCCCTGAAGCTTTCTTT. Protein sequence: CASSPSDRGGPEAFF.

J is TRBJ1-2 and V is TRBV2, with D unclear. The CDR3 is 15 amino acids. Germline V gives CDR1 SNHLY, CDR2 FYNNEI. The V end was cut by 4 bases, the J end by 10 bases, with 22 bases between. CDR3 in amino acids: CASSAQRVSRTAYTF. In DNA form, the CDR3 reads TGTGCCAGCAGTGCCCAGAGGGTCAGTCGGACCGCCTACACCTTC.

The V and J genes are TRBV6-1 and TRBJ1-1, with 11 positions matching TRBD1. The CDR3 is 13 residues long. With V trimmed by 3 bases and J by 7 bases, 1 base remained unmatched. CDR1 and CDR2 from the germline V gene are MNHNS and SASEGT. In DNA form, the CDR3 reads TGTGCCAGCAGTGAGGGACAGGGGGGTGAAGCTTTCTTT. It specifies CASSEGQGGEAFF.

This chain joins TRBV7-9 and TRBJ1-1; possible D gene TRBD1, 5 bases. V lost 5 bases and J 8 bases, leaving 9 bases between the germline ends. This CDR3 comprises 11 residues. Germline V gene lookup returns CDR1 SEHNR and CDR2 FQNEAQ (reference sequence). The CDR3 sequence: CASSGRGEAFF. CDR3 DNA: TGTGCCAGCAGCGGCCGGGGGGAAGCTTTCTTT.

The rearrangement uses TRBV4-1 and TRBJ2-7; TRBD2 matches at 8 bases. With 0 bases clipped from V and 0 bases from J, the junction kept 10 bases outside the gene matches. Germline V gives CDR1 MGHRA, CDR2 YSYEKL. The length of the CDR3 is 18 residues. The chain's CDR3 is CASSQDAQLAAVSYEQYF. The CDR3 DNA sequence: TGCGCCAGCAGCCAAGATGCTCAACTAGCGGCCGTCTCCTACGAGCAGTACTTC.

The chain links TRBV11-2 to TRBJ2-1; 7 bases match TRBD2. CDR3 length: 18 residues. Germline CDR1 is SGHAT and CDR2 is FQNNGV. The J segment lost 5 bases and the V segment lost 4 bases, leaving 17 bases of the junction unmatched. In nucleotides, the CDR3 is TGTGCCAGCAGCTCCCTGGGAGGGTGGGGGGAAGTTGACAATGAGCAGTTCTTC. Translated, it gives CASSSLGGWGEVDNEQFF.

The rearrangement joins TRBV4-1 to TRBJ2-1, with 9 bases matching TRBD2. This CDR3 has 15 amino acids. With V trimmed by 2 bases and J by 7 bases, 6 bases remained unmatched. Germline CDR1 MGHRA, CDR2 YSYEKL. In DNA form, the CDR3 reads TGCGCCAGCAGCCAATCGCGGGGGGGGCGGAATGAGCAGTTCTTC. Protein product: CASSQSRGGRNEQFF.

The rearrangement links TRBV6-5 to TRBJ2-5; tentatively, D is TRBD1 or TRBD2 (5 bases each). This CDR3 region has 15 residues. The V gene lost 0 bases and the J gene lost 9 bases, with 17 bases spanning the gap. In germline, CDR1 is MNHEY, CDR2 SVGAGI. In DNA, the CDR3 is TGTGCCAGCAGTTACTCGAAGCCCGCATCGGGGCCCCAGTACTTC. Protein sequence: CASSYSKPASGPQYF.

This chain uses TRBV6-5 with TRBJ1-2; unclear D gene. Trimming cost V 6 bases and J 6 bases, with 11 bases left between them. The CDR3 is made up of 12 amino acids. Germline V CDR1 and CDR2: MNHEY, SVGAGI. CDR3 in DNA: TGTGCCAGCAGCCACGACTTAAATGGCTACACCTTC. This encodes CASSHDLNGYTF.

This chain connects TRBV5-1 to TRBJ2-5, with 7 bases fitting TRBD1. The CDR3 totals 17 residues. The germline V gene has CDR1 SGHRS and CDR2 YFSETQ. The V and J ends lost 0 bases and 4 bases, in that order; junction bases with no gene match: 12. CDR3 in DNA: TGCGCCAGCAGCTTGGTAAACAGGGGTCTTATCTTAGAGACCCAGTACTTC. Translating gives CASSLVNRGLILETQYF.

The chain employs TRBV30 and TRBJ2-3; 10 bases are a match to TRBD1. Trimming at V came to 4 bases and at J to 4 bases, leaving 5 bases not matched to a gene. Germline V gives CDR1 GTSNPN, CDR2 SVGIG (reference sequence). CDR3 length equals 14 residues. The CDR3 here is CAWTGTGEPDTQYF. The CDR3 DNA reads as TGTGCCTGGACCGGGACAGGGGAACCAGATACGCAGTATTTT.